One and the same sample provided the 3 T cell receptor beta chains below, sequenced in a study of human T cells and chemical hapten exposure. TCRdb re-called the 5' RACE reads with MiXCR, one entry per CDR3 protein. The sample yields tens of thousands of distinct CDR3 sequences, roughly 8% seen once. Total RNA was isolated from whole blood that had not been fractionated. All receptors derive from a male donor in good health.

This clonotype appeared many times. This chain connects TRBV20-1 to TRBJ2-3; possible D gene TRBD1, 5 bases. Trimming removed 3 bases at V and 1 base at J, with 17 bases between. The germline CDR1 and CDR2 sequences are DFQATT and SNEGSKA (reference sequence). The CDR3 loop spans 16 amino acids. This CDR3 reads CSARGQGWSRTDTQYF. Written as DNA, the CDR3 is TGCAGTGCTAGGGGTCAGGGTTGGTCCCGCACAGATACGCAGTATTTT.

This clonotype was recorded a few times. V is TRBV9 and J is TRBJ1-5; the D gene is possibly TRBD1 (5 bases). CDR3 size: 14 residues. Trimming cost V 6 bases and J 4 bases, with 14 bases left between them. Germline V lookup: CDR1 SGDLS, CDR2 YYNGEE. This CDR3 is CASNGGALNQPQHF. The DNA of the CDR3 is TGTGCCAGCAATGGAGGGGCTTTGAATCAGCCCCAGCATTTT.

The chain employs TRBV5-1 and TRBJ2-2; TRBD1 might be the D (6 bases). Per the germline V gene, CDR1 is SGHRS and CDR2 is YFSETQ. The V end lost 0 bases, the J end lost 4 bases, and 7 bases lay between the germline ends. The CDR3 totals 14 residues. The CDR3 DNA reads as TGCGCCAGCAGCTTGGACAGGGCCACCGGGGAGCTGTTTTTT. It codes for CASSLDRATGELFF.